This is a list of T cell receptor beta chains from one sample in a study of cytomegalovirus exposure and HLA in healthy donors. This table comes from immunoSEQ multiplex PCR, and its TCRdb copy is limited to in-frame clones, with some not included. This repertoire shows more than 85,000 clones, less than 85% found once; its top ten account for 8.2%. The sequenced sample consisted of PBMCs. The receptors originated from a man aged 40-50 years in good health and CMV-seropositive. Both conserved end residues are part of each CDR3. Each record gives: CDR3 length, V gene, clone size, J gene, D gene, CDR3 protein, CDR3 DNA. D genes are given only for firm matches. The listing skips clone size in some rows; elsewhere it reads once, few, many or a size class.

CDR3 length: 18; V gene: TRBV4-3; clone size: few; J gene: TRBJ2-6; D gene: TRBD1; CDR3 protein: CASSQDGQGTSGANGLTF; CDR3 DNA: TGCGCCAGCAGCCAAGACGGACAGGGGACCTCTGGGGCCAACGGCCTGACTTTC
CDR3 length: 15; V gene: TRBV7-2; clone size: few; J gene: TRBJ2-1; D gene: .; CDR3 protein: CASSSGGSHYNEQFF; CDR3 DNA: TGTGCCAGCAGCTCCGGCGGTAGCCATTACAATGAGCAGTTCTTC
CDR3 length: 14; V gene: TRBV10-1; clone size: once; J gene: TRBJ2-1; D gene: .; CDR3 protein: CASSERGLYNEQFF; CDR3 DNA: TGCGCCAGCAGTGAGAGGGGCCTTTACAATGAGCAGTTCTTC
CDR3 length: 12; V gene: TRBV5-1; clone size: .; J gene: TRBJ1-6; D gene: .; CDR3 protein: CASSLEQQPLHF; CDR3 DNA: TGCGCCAGCAGCTTGGAACAGCAACCCCTCCACTTT
CDR3 length: 12; V gene: TRBV6-5; clone size: .; J gene: TRBJ2-4; D gene: .; CDR3 protein: CASSHPGNIQYF; CDR3 DNA: TGTGCCAGCAGCCACCCGGGAAACATTCAGTACTTC
CDR3 length: 14; V gene: TRBV19; clone size: .; J gene: TRBJ2-1; D gene: .; CDR3 protein: CASSISGIYNEQFF; CDR3 DNA: TGTGCCAGTAGTATATCAGGGATATACAATGAGCAGTTCTTC
CDR3 length: 16; V gene: TRBV30; clone size: .; J gene: TRBJ1-1; D gene: TRBD1; CDR3 protein: CAWSVKGGTGATEAFF; CDR3 DNA: TGTGCCTGGAGTGTAAAAGGAGGGACAGGGGCCACTGAAGCTTTCTTT
CDR3 length: 17; V gene: TRBV15; clone size: .; J gene: TRBJ1-5; D gene: TRBD1; CDR3 protein: CATSREPPDRGNQPQHF; CDR3 DNA: TGTGCCACCAGCAGAGAACCCCCGGACAGGGGAAATCAGCCCCAGCATTTT
CDR3 length: 15; V gene: TRBV18; clone size: few; J gene: TRBJ2-2; D gene: .; CDR3 protein: CASSPPTRNTGELFF; CDR3 DNA: TGTGCCAGCTCACCACCGACAAGGAACACCGGGGAGCTGTTTTTT
CDR3 length: 13; V gene: TRBV6-4; clone size: .; J gene: TRBJ2-4; D gene: .; CDR3 protein: CASIRDGLNIQYF; CDR3 DNA: TGTGCCAGCATTCGAGATGGTCTAAACATTCAGTACTTC
CDR3 length: 16; V gene: TRBV7-2; clone size: .; J gene: TRBJ1-1; D gene: .; CDR3 protein: CASSLILGTLNTEAFF; CDR3 DNA: TGTGCCAGCAGCTTAATTTTGGGCACCTTGAACACTGAAGCTTTCTTT
CDR3 length: 16; V gene: TRBV18; clone size: .; J gene: TRBJ1-3; D gene: TRBD1; CDR3 protein: CASSSGQVRSGNTIYF; CDR3 DNA: TGTGCCAGCTCATCGGGACAGGTGCGCTCTGGAAACACCATATATTTT
CDR3 length: 13; V gene: TRBV29-1; clone size: .; J gene: TRBJ1-2; D gene: .; CDR3 protein: CSVDQQGGYAWGF; CDR3 DNA: TGCAGCGTTGATCAGCAGGGCGGCTATGCGTGGGGATTC
CDR3 length: 14; V gene: TRBV4-2; clone size: .; J gene: TRBJ2-7; D gene: .; CDR3 protein: CASSQDRVFREQYF; CDR3 DNA: TGTGCCAGCAGCCAAGACAGGGTATTTCGCGAGCAGTACTTC
CDR3 length: 15; V gene: TRBV11-2; clone size: .; J gene: TRBJ2-5; D gene: TRBD2; CDR3 protein: CASSSTSGAQGTQYF; CDR3 DNA: TGTGCCAGCAGCTCGACTAGCGGGGCTCAGGGGACCCAGTACTTC
CDR3 length: 15; V gene: TRBV5-6; clone size: .; J gene: TRBJ2-7; D gene: .; CDR3 protein: CASSFIGNRVNEQYF; CDR3 DNA: TGTGCCAGCAGCTTCATAGGCAACAGGGTTAACGAGCAGTACTTC
CDR3 length: 14; V gene: TRBV11-2; clone size: once; J gene: TRBJ1-3; D gene: .; CDR3 protein: CASSLRTLSSAIYF; CDR3 DNA: TGTGCCAGCAGCTTACGGACACTCTCAAGCGCCATATATTTT
CDR3 length: 15; V gene: TRBV6-6; clone size: .; J gene: TRBJ2-1; D gene: TRBD1; CDR3 protein: CASSSPGQGANEQFF; CDR3 DNA: TGTGCCAGCAGTTCCCCGGGACAGGGGGCCAATGAGCAGTTCTTC